These 27 T cell receptor beta chains were all obtained from the same sample, sequenced in a study of blood T cell repertoires in COVID-19 (TCRdb year 2020). Library prep was done by the immunoSEQ multiplex PCR assay. TCRdb re-hosts the immuneACCESS table, in-frame sequences only. Its copies lack some clones; in the studies checked, an unresolved V gene accounts for under half of them, and the cause for the rest is not known. This sample comprises hundreds of thousands of clones, roughly 90% of them detected only once. Clones ranked in the top ten supply roughly 1.2% of the sample. Material: peripheral blood. Receptors were obtained from a man aged 40-50 years with acute or convalescent COVID-19.

The J gene is TRBJ1-5, the V gene TRBV4-1; TRBD1 matches 7 bases. Trimming at V came to 2 bases and at J to 9 bases, leaving 10 bases not matched to a gene. The CDR3 runs to 15 residues. The germline V gene encodes CDR1 MGHRA and CDR2 YSYEKL. The CDR3 nucleotides read TGCGCCAGCAGCCAAACCGGGACAGCCAAAGCGCCCCAGCATTTT. Protein sequence: CASSQTGTAKAPQHF.

This chain connects TRBV7-3 to TRBJ1-1; tentative D call: TRBD1 (6 bases). Per germline, CDR1 SGHTA and CDR2 FQGTGA. The CDR3 is 13 residues long. V lost 5 bases and J lost 5, with 12 bases in between. CDR3 bases: TGTGCCAGCAGCCCCACAGGGAGAACTGAAGCTTTCTTT. Translation: CASSPTGRTEAFF.

This clone was recorded once. The CDR3 DNA reads TGTGCCAGCAGTGAAGGCGGGAGGCGGAGCTCCTATAATTCACCCCTCCACTTT. This sequence encodes CASSEGGRRSSYNSPLHF. The rearrangement joins TRBV6-1 to TRBJ1-6; unclear D gene. V shed 1 base and J shed 0 bases, with 13 bases lying between them. The CDR3 is made up of 18 amino acids. Germline CDR1 reads MNHNS; CDR2 reads SASEGT.

The chain links TRBV19 to TRBJ1-4; weak D call: TRBD1 (5 bases). The CDR3 covers 15 residues. V was shortened by 10 bases and J by 4 bases, with 19 bases between the two germline ends. Germline loops: CDR1 LNHDA, CDR2 SQIVND (reference sequence). The CDR3 loop is CATQMGGLINEKLFF. The CDR3 DNA reads as TGTGCCACCCAGATGGGGGGACTGATTAATGAAAAACTGTTTTTT.

V gene TRBV7-3 combines with J gene TRBJ1-3; D call uncertain. The V gene's germline CDR1 is SGHTA and CDR2 FQGTGA. Trimming left V 7 bases short and J 4 bases short, with 20 bases between. This CDR3 spans 16 amino acids. The CDR3 nucleotides read TGTGCCAGCACCATACAGCCCAGCCACCGCGGAAACACCATATATTTT. Its translation is CASTIQPSHRGNTIYF. Full variable domain (missing parts from reference TRBV7-3 and TRBJ1-3): GAGVSQTPSNKVTEKGKYVELRCDPISGHTALYWYRQSLGQGPEFLIYFQGTGAADDSGLPNDRFFAVRPEGSVSTLKIQRTERGDSAVYLCASTIQPSHRGNTIYFGEGSWLTVV.

This clone occurred a few times. The rearrangement joins TRBV30 to TRBJ2-2, with D possibly being TRBD1 (6 bases). V lost 0 bases to trimming and J lost 5 bases, with 10 bases between them. CDR1 and CDR2 (germline): GTSNPN, SVGIG (reference sequence). The CDR3 is 14 amino acids. CDR3 DNA: TGTGCCTGGAGTGTAACAGGGTGGACCGGGGAGCTGTTTTTT. Amino acid sequence: CAWSVTGWTGELFF.

The chain combines TRBV7-9 with TRBJ2-1, with TRBD1 matching over 7 bases. The V and J ends lost 5 bases and 7 bases, in that order; junction bases with no gene match: 14. CDR1 is SEHNR, CDR2 FQNEAQ, per germline (reference sequence). This CDR3 has 16 residues. CDR3 nucleotide sequence: TGTGCCAGCAGCCCGGGGACAGTTTATAGGAAGAATGAGCAGTTCTTC. This translates into CASSPGTVYRKNEQFF.

V usage is TRBV19 and J usage is TRBJ1-2; possible D gene TRBD1, 6 bases. V was shortened by 0 bases and J by 3 bases, with 11 bases between the two germline ends. The CDR3 loop spans 15 amino acids. Looked up from germline, CDR1 is LNHDA and CDR2 is SQIVND (reference sequence). Here the CDR3 reads CASSIDHRAHYGYTF. The CDR3 DNA follows: TGTGCCAGTAGTATAGATCACAGGGCCCACTATGGCTACACCTTC.

The chain is built from TRBV28 and TRBJ1-1; possible D gene TRBD1, 5 bases. CDR3 length: 14 residues. Trimming took 7 bases from V and 5 from J, leaving 17 bases between them. The V gene's germline CDR1 is MDHEN and CDR2 SYDVKM. CDR3 region: CASTTAGGGTEAFF. The CDR3 DNA follows: TGTGCCAGCACCACTGCCGGGGGGGGGACTGAAGCTTTCTTT. Combining the CDR3 with reference TRBV28 and TRBJ1-1 gives the whole variable domain DVKVTQSSRYLVKRTGEKVFLECVQDMDHENMFWYRQDPGLGLRLIYFSYDVKMKEKGDIPEGYSVSREKKERFSLILESASTNQTSMYLCASTTAGGGTEAFFGQGTRLTVV.

This clone was counted a single time. The V gene is TRBV27, the J gene TRBJ1-1, with D unresolved. The CDR3 contains 13 residues. V was shortened by 1 base and J by 4 bases, with 7 bases between the two germline ends. Looked up from germline, CDR1 is MNHEY and CDR2 is SMNVEV (reference sequence). CDR3 DNA: TGTGCCAGCAGTTTATTCCGGGGCACTGAAGCTTTCTTT. Translated, it gives CASSLFRGTEAFF.

A few counts support this clone. The chain is built from TRBV7-9 and TRBJ1-4, with a possible D match to TRBD1 (5 bases). V lost 4 bases to trimming and J lost 0 bases, with 18 bases between them. The CDR3 has 18 amino acids. From germline, CDR1 is SEHNR and CDR2 FQNEAQ (reference sequence). The CDR3 region is CASSSFRQYIATNEKLFF. CDR3 bases: TGTGCCAGCAGCTCTTTCAGACAGTATATTGCAACTAATGAAAAACTGTTTTTT.

The chain recombines TRBV5-4 with TRBJ1-6; a weak D match, TRBD1 (5 bases). Trimming shortened V by 4 bases and J by 10 bases, and 15 bases separated the two germline ends. The CDR3 is made up of 14 amino acids. Germline CDR1 and CDR2: SGHNT and YYREEE (reference sequence). CDR3: CASSLGTWRSPLHF. The CDR3 DNA follows: TGTGCCAGCAGCCTCGGGACTTGGAGATCACCCCTCCACTTT.

The J gene is TRBJ1-3, the V gene TRBV7-9, with unresolved D. The CDR3 spans 13 residues. The germline V and J ends were trimmed by 5 bases and 2 bases, with 7 bases remaining between them. Germline values: CDR1 SEHNR, CDR2 FQNEAQ (reference sequence). CDR3 DNA: TGTGCCAGCAGCCCTTTAGCTGGAAACACCATATATTTT. As protein: CASSPLAGNTIYF.

The J gene is TRBJ1-1, the V gene TRBV6-5; no definite D call. The CDR3 extends over 13 amino acids. The V end lost 5 bases, the J end lost 6 bases, and 13 bases lay between the germline ends. Germline V lookup: CDR1 MNHEY, CDR2 SVGAGI. The CDR3 spells CASSNRVGAEAFF. DNA of the CDR3: TGTGCCAGCAGTAACAGAGTCGGCGCTGAAGCTTTCTTT.

The chain joins TRBV12-3 or TRBV12-4 to TRBJ1-2; the D gene is possibly TRBD1 (5 bases). Trimming left V 4 bases short and J 8 bases short, with 11 bases between. The CDR3 sequence is 12 residues long. The CDR3 protein is CASSSRVYGYTF. DNA of the CDR3: TGTGCCAGCAGTTCCAGGGTCTACGGCTACACCTTC.

V usage is TRBV2 and J usage is TRBJ2-7, with 7 bases that match TRBD1. Germline lookup yields CDR1 SNHLY and CDR2 FYNNEI. The CDR3 spans 15 residues. The junction had 12 bases not matched to a gene; V was cut back by 3 bases and J by 7 bases. DNA for the CDR3: TGTGCCAGCAGTGAGATCCTGGGCAGGGGGTTGGAGCAGTACTTC. Protein product: CASSEILGRGLEQYF. Supplemented by reference TRBV2 and TRBJ2-7, the full variable domain reads EPEVTQTPSHQVTQMGQEVILRCVPISNHLYFYWYRQILGQKVEFLVSFYNNEISEKSEIFDDQFSVERPDGSNFTLKIRSTKLEDSAMYFCASSEILGRGLEQYFGPGTRLTVT.

The chain links TRBV12-3 or TRBV12-4 to TRBJ2-5; no firm D call. This CDR3 is 13 amino acids long. V was clipped by 3 bases and J by 4 bases, with 9 bases between them. The CDR3 loop is CASSFTGLETQYF. The CDR3 DNA follows: TGTGCCAGCAGTTTTACGGGTTTAGAGACCCAGTACTTC.

The gene calls are TRBV3-1 (or the pseudogene TRBV3-2) and TRBJ2-7; 10 nucleotides align to TRBD1. Per the germline V gene, CDR1 is LGHDT and CDR2 is YNNKEL (reference sequence). V lost 0 bases to trimming and J lost 2 bases; unmatched junction nucleotides: 4. This CDR3 is built from 16 residues. The CDR3, as DNA: TGTGCCAGCAGCCAAGAAAGGGGACAGGGGCCCTACGAGCAGTACTTC. It is translated as CASSQERGQGPYEQYF.

V gene TRBV18 combines with J gene TRBJ1-3; D is possibly TRBD1 (6 bases). Trimming left V 1 base short and J 0 bases short, with 10 bases between. Germline CDR1 and CDR2: KGHSH and LQKENI. This CDR3 has 16 amino acids. The CDR3 DNA follows: TGTGCCAGCTCACCACGACAGGCTTCCTCTGGAAACACCATATATTTT. This sequence encodes CASSPRQASSGNTIYF. The variable domain in full, with the rest retrieved from reference TRBV18 and TRBJ1-3, is NAGVMQNPRHLVRRRGQEARLRCSPMKGHSHVYWYRQLPEEGLKFMVYLQKENIIDESGMPKERFSAEFPKEGPSILRIQQVVRGDSAAYFCASSPRQASSGNTIYFGEGSWLTVV.

This chain connects TRBV10-3 to TRBJ1-5, with 9 nucleotides matching TRBD1. J lost 5 bases, V lost 8 bases, and 4 bases had no gene match. In germline, CDR1 is ENHRY, CDR2 SYGVKD. This CDR3 is built from 13 residues. CDR3: CAIGQGKDQPQHF. CDR3 nucleotide sequence: TGTGCCATCGGACAGGGGAAAGATCAGCCCCAGCATTTT.

The V call is TRBV3-1 (or the pseudogene TRBV3-2), the J call TRBJ2-1, with 7 nucleotides matching TRBD2. Germline V lookup: CDR1 LGHDT, CDR2 YNNKEL (reference sequence). The CDR3 covers 15 residues. J lost 6 bases, V lost 0 bases, and 5 bases had no gene match. The CDR3 DNA reads as TGTGCCAGCAGCCAAGAGCGGGAGCTTTCCAATGAGCAGTTCTTC. This gives the protein CASSQERELSNEQFF.

This chain connects TRBV7-3 to TRBJ2-1; 10 nucleotides agree with TRBD2. Per germline, CDR1 SGHTA and CDR2 FQGTGA. The V and J ends lost 2 bases and 6 bases, in that order; junction bases with no gene match: 4. This CDR3 has 15 amino acids. Written as DNA, the CDR3 is TGTGCCAGCAGCTTAGCCCTAGCGGGAGTCAATGAGCAGTTCTTC. Translation: CASSLALAGVNEQFF.

The chain links TRBV6-5 to TRBJ2-5, with TRBD1 as a possible D gene (6 bases). V lost 6 bases, J lost 4 bases, and 12 bases lay in between. Germline V gene data show CDR1 as MNHEY and CDR2 as SVGAGI. This CDR3 has 13 amino acids. The CDR3 region is CASRVTGLETQYF. As DNA, the CDR3 is TGTGCCAGCAGGGTAACAGGGTTAGAGACCCAGTACTTC.

The sample holds a few counts of this clone. The J gene is TRBJ2-1, the V gene TRBV2; TRBD2 aligns across 9 bases. V lost 2 bases to trimming and J lost 2 bases; unmatched junction nucleotides: 4. CDR3 length: 16 residues. Germline V gene sequence: CDR1 SNHLY, CDR2 FYNNEI. The CDR3 DNA follows: TGTGCCAGCAGTGAACTTGGCGGGGGGGCCTACAATGAGCAGTTCTTC. Its translation is CASSELGGGAYNEQFF.

V and J are TRBV15 and TRBJ2-5; 7 bases line up with TRBD1. Germline V gene lookup returns CDR1 LNHNV and CDR2 YYDKDF (reference sequence). This CDR3 is 14 amino acids long. After removal of 1 base from V and 3 bases from J, the junction contained 2 bases not matched to a gene. The CDR3 sequence: CATSRAGGEETQYF. DNA of the CDR3: TGTGCCACCAGCAGAGCAGGGGGAGAAGAGACCCAGTACTTC.

This clone was observed once. The chain uses TRBV4-1 and TRBJ2-7, with 7 bases fitting TRBD2. The junction had 11 bases not matched to a gene; V was cut back by 3 bases and J by 3 bases. Germline V lookup: CDR1 MGHRA, CDR2 YSYEKL. The CDR3 length is 16 residues. CDR3 DNA: TGCGCCAGCAGCCACTTACTAGCGTCCACCAACTACGAGCAGTACTTC. This codes for CASSHLLASTNYEQYF.

The CDR3 bases are TGTGCCAGCAGATTTAGCGGGGTTAGCACAGATACGCAGTATTTT. Encoded protein: CASRFSGVSTDTQYF. The chain couples TRBV27 to TRBJ2-3, with 8 positions matching TRBD2. This CDR3 contains 15 residues. Losses at the gene ends were 6 bases for V and 0 bases for J; bases not matched to a gene: 5. Germline lookup yields CDR1 MNHEY and CDR2 SMNVEV (reference sequence).